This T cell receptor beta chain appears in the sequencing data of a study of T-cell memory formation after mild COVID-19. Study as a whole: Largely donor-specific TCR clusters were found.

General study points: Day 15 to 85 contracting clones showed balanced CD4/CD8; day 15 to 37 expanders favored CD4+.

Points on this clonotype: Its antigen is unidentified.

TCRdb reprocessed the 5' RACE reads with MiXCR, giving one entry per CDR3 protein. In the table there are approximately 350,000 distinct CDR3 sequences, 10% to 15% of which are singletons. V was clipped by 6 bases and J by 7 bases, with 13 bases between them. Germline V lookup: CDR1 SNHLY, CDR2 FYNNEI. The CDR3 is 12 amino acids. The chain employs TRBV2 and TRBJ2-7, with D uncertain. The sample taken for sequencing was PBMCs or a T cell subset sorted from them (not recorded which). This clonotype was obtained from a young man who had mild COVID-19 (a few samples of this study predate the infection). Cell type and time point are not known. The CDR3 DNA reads TGTGCCAGCAGCCGGACCCAAAGTGAGCAGTACTTC. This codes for CASSRTQSEQYF.